This T cell receptor (beta chain) was obtained from a study of T-cell memory formation after mild COVID-19. TCRdb fed the 5' RACE reads into MiXCR, producing one record per CDR3 protein. The table includes some 210,000 distinct CDR3 sequences, roughly a tenth detected once. General study findings and limits: Several responding clones turned up in pre-infection memory, indicating that cross-reactive memory may have taken part.

A remark on this clonotype: Its antigen is unknown.

This receptor was taken from a man aged 18 to 30 who had mild COVID-19 (a few samples of this study predate the infection). Cell type and time point are not known. Sequenced sample: PBMCs or a T cell subset sorted from them (not recorded which).

The CDR3 loop reads CASSQEIPEPQHF. The CDR3 DNA follows: TGCGCCAGCAGCCAAGAAATACCGGAGCCCCAGCATTTT. V is TRBV4-3 and J is TRBJ1-5; D is unresolved. Germline CDR1 is LGHNA and CDR2 is YSLEER. The V end lost 0 bases, the J end lost 8 bases, and 8 bases lay between the germline ends. CDR3 length: 13 residues.